This TCR beta chain was recorded in a study of tumor-infiltrating lymphocytes in primary liver carcinoma. For the study at large: Tumor stage was T1-T3 N0M0, and tumor size was roughly 4 to 10 cm across.

For each extraction, RNA and DNA were obtained together from approximately 20-30 mg of unsorted bulk tissue. The patients carried chronic HBV infection and had received no treatment. The study sampled five separate regions from each tumor. General study findings and limits: Present in all five tumor regions were only about 7-25% of the top clones.

Worth noting for this clonotype: The antigen remains undetermined. The CDR3 ends on some other residue instead of the conserved phenylalanine or tryptophan, so this is likely a read error.

Trimming removed 5 bases at V and 10 bases at J, with 20 bases between. The CDR3 runs to 15 residues. Germline V CDR1 and CDR2: SGHAT, FQNNGV. TCR beta cDNA was made from 400 to 600 ng total RNA with a constant-region primer. Three nested multiplex PCR rounds, a slightly modified ARM-PCR method, built the TCR beta libraries. TRBV1-TRBV30 forward primers paired with a C-beta reverse primer were used in the first two PCR rounds, which ran roughly 10 cycles each. From the multiplex PCR reads, TCRdb called clonotypes with MiXCR, one entry per CDR3 protein. Here the sample spans some 120,000 distinct CDR3 sequences, around 64% being singletons.

Sequenced: liver tumor tissue from sampling region 3. Subset: tumor region T3, left-lateral pole. The origin of this receptor is a woman aged 55-69 years with primary liver carcinoma and hepatitis B virus infection. The rearrangement uses TRBV11-2 and TRBJ2-2, with a weak D call TRBD1 (6 bases). CDR3 nucleotide sequence: TGTGCCAGCAGCCTACAGGGTTTTCTCGCCGAGGAGCTGTTTATT. It translates to CASSLQGFLAEELFI.